This T cell receptor beta chain appears in the sequencing data of a study of vaccination effects on CD4 cells after COVID-19. Looking at the study overall: Post-vaccine sampling occurred a median 72 days after the second dose.

Before sequencing, viral peptide pools were used by the ViraFEST assay to expand antigen-specific CD4+ T cells. On day 10 of culture, CD4+ T cells were separated out. Two-dose BNT162b2 or mRNA-1273 vaccination was given to participants. The researchers cultured roughly 2.2 million PBMC per well with approximately 10 IU/ml IL-2 and 8 to 10 ug/ml peptides. A note on this clone: Its antigen remains unknown.

The V end was cut by 3 bases, the J end by 3 bases, with 21 bases between. Looked up from germline, CDR1 is GTSNPN and CDR2 is SVGIG (reference sequence). CDR3 length: 17 amino acids. Profiling relied on immunoSEQ multiplex PCR, and the TCRdb table lists in-frame clones only, not all of them. The sample has approximately 74,000 clones; around 74% are singletons. This receptor was taken from a human donor who received a COVID-19 vaccine. Material: CD4+ T cells from PBMCs cultured with HCoV-OC43 spike peptides, obtained after COVID-19 vaccination. Subset here: HCoV-OC43 spike overlapping peptide pool stimulation. J is TRBJ1-5 and V is TRBV30, with D possibly being TRBD1 (5 bases). The CDR3 loop is CAWSRDRAINFNQPQHF. CDR3 nucleotide sequence: TGTGCCTGGAGCCGCGACAGAGCGATTAATTTCAATCAGCCCCAGCATTTT.